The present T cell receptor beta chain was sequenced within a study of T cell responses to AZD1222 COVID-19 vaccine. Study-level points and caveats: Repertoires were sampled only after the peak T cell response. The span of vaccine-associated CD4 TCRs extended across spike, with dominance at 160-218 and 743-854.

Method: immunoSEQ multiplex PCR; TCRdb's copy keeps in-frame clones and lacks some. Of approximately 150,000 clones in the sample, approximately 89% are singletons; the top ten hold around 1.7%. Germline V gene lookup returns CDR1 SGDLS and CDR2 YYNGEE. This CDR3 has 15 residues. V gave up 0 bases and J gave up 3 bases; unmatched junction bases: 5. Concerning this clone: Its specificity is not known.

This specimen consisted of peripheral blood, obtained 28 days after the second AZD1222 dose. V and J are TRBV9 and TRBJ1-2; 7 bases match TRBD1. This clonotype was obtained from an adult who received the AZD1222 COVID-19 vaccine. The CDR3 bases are TGTGCCAGCAGCGTAGGTATAGGGGGCTACTATGGCTACACCTTC. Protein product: CASSVGIGGYYGYTF.